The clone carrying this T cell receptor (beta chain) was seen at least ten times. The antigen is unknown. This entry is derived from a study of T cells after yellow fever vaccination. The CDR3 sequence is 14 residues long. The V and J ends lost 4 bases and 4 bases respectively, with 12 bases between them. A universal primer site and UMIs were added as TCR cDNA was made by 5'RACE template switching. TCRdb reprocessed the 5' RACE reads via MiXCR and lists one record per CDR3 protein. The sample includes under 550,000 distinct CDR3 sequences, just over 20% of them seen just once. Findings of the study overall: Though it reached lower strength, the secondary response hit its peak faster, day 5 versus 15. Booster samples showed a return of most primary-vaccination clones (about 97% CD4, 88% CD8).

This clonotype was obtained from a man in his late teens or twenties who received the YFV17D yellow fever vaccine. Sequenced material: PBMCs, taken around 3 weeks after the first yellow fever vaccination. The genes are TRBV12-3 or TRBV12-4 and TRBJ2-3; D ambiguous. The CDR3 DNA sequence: TGTGCCAGCAGTTCCACCAATGGACCAGATACGCAGTATTTT. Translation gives CASSSTNGPDTQYF.